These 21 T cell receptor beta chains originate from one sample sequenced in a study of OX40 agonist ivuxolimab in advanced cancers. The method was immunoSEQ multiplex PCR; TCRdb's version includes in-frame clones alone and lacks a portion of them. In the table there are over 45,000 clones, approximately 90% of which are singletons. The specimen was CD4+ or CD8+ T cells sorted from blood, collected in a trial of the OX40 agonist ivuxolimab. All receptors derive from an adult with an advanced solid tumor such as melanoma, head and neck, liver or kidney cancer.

CDR3: CASSAGGSPEAFF. CDR3 coding DNA: TGCGCCAGCAGCGCCGGAGGGTCCCCCGAAGCTTTCTTT. The chain combines TRBV5-1 with TRBJ1-1; D unclear. V shed 4 bases and J shed 8 bases, with 15 bases lying between them. This CDR3 has 13 residues. Per germline, CDR1 SGHRS and CDR2 YFSETQ. The variable domain in full, completed from reference TRBV5-1 and TRBJ1-1, reads KAGVTQTPRYLIKTRGQQVTLSCSPISGHRSVSWYQQTPGQGLQFLFEYFSETQRNKGNFPGRFSGRQFSNSRSEMNVSTLELGDSALYLCASSAGGSPEAFFGQGTRLTVV.

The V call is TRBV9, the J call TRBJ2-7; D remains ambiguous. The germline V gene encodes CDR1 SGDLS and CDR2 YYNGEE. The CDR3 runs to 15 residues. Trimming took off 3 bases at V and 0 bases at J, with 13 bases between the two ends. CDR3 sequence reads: CASSASPSASYEQYF. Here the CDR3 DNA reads TGTGCCAGCAGCGCTTCCCCTTCTGCCTCCTACGAGCAGTACTTC.

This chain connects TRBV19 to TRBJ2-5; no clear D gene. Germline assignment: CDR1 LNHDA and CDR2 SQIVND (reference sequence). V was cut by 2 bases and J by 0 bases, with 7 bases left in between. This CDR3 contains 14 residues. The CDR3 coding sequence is TGTGCCAGTAGTATAACCTCGTACCAAGAGACCCAGTACTTC. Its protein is CASSITSYQETQYF.

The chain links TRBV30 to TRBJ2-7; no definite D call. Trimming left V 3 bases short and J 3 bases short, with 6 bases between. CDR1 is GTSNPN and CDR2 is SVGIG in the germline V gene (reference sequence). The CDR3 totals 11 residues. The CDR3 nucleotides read TGTGCCTGGAGCGCCAGCTACGAGCAGTACTTC. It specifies CAWSASYEQYF.

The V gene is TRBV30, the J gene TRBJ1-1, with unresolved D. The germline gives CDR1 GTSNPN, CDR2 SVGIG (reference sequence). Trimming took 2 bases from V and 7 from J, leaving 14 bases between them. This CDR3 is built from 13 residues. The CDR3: CAWSYGLASEAFF. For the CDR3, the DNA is TGTGCCTGGAGTTATGGTCTGGCCAGTGAAGCTTTCTTT.

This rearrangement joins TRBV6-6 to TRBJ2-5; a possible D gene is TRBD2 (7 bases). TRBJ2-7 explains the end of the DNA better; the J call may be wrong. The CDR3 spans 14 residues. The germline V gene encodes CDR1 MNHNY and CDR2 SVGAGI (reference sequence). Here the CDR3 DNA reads TGTGCCAGCAGTTACGGGGGAGGGGGCTACGAGCAGTACTTC. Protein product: CASSYGGGGYEQYF.

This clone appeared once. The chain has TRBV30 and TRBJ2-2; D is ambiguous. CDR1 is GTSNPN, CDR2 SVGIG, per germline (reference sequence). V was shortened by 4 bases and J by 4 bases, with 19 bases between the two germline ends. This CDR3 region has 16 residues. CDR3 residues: CAWIWSERQSTGELFF. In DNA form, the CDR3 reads TGTGCCTGGATTTGGTCCGAGAGGCAAAGCACCGGGGAGCTGTTTTTT.

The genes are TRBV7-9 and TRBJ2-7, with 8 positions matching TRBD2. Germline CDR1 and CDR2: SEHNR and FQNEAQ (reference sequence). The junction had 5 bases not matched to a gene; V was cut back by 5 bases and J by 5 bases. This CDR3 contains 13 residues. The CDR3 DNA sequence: TGTGCCAGCAGCCCGGGGGGGGTCCACGAGCAGTACTTC. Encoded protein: CASSPGGVHEQYF.

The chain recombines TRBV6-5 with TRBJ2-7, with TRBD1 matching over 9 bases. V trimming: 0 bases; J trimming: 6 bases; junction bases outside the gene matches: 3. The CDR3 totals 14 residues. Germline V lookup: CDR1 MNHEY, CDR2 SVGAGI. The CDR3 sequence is CASSYSGQGSEQYF. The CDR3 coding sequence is TGTGCCAGCAGTTACTCGGGACAGGGATCCGAGCAGTACTTC.

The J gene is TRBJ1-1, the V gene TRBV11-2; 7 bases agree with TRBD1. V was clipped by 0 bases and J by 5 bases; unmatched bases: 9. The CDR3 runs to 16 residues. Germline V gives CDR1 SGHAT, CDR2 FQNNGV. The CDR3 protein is CASSLDPIQGWTEAFF. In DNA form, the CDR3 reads TGTGCCAGCAGCTTAGATCCGATACAGGGGTGGACTGAAGCTTTCTTT.

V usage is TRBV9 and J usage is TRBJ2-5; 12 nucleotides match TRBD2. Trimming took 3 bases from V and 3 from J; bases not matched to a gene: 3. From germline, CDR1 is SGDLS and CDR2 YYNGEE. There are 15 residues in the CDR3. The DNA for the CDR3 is TGTGCCAGCAGCGGACGACTAGCGGGGGAAGAGACCCAGTACTTC. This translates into CASSGRLAGEETQYF.

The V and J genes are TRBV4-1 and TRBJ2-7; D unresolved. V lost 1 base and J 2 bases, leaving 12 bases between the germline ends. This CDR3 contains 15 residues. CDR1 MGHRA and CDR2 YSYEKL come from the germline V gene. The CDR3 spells CASSQVNIGAYEQYF. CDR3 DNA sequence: TGCGCCAGCAGCCAAGTAAATATCGGAGCCTACGAGCAGTACTTC.

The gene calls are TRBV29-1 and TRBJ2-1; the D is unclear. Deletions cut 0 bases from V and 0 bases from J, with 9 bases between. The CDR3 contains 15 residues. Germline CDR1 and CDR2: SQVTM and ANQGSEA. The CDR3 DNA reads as TGCAGCGTTGAAGATAGCCAGAGCTCCTACAATGAGCAGTTCTTC. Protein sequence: CSVEDSQSSYNEQFF.

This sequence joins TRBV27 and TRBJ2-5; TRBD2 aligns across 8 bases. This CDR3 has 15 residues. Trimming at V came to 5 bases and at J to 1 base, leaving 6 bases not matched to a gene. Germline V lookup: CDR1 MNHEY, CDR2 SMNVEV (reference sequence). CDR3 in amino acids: CASSPMGTSQETQYF. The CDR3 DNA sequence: TGTGCCAGCAGTCCCATGGGGACTAGCCAAGAGACCCAGTACTTC.

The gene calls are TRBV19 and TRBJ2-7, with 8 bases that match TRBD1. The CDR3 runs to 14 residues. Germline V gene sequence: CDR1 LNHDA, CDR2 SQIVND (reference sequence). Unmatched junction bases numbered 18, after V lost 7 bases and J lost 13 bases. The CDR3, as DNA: TGTGCCAGTATCCCCGAGGACAGGGACGACCTCATCTACTTC. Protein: CASIPEDRDDLIYF.

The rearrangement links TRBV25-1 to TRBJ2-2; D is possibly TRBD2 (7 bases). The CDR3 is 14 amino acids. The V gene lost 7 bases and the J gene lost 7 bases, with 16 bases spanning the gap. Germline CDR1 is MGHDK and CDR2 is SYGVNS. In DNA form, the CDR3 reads TGTGCCAGCACAGGAGAGGGGGGGAACGGGGAGCTGTTTTTT. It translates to CASTGEGGNGELFF.

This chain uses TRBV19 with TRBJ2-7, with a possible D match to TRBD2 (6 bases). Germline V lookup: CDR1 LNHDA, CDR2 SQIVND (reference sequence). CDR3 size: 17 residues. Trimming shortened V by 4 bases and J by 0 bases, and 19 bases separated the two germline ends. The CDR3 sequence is CASSTTILREASYEQYF. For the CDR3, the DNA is TGTGCCAGTAGTACGACTATCTTGCGGGAAGCCTCCTACGAGCAGTACTTC.

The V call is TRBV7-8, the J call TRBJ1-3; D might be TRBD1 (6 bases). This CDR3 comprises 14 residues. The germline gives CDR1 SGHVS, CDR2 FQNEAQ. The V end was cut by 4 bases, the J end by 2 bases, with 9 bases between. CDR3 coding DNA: TGTGCCAGCAGCTCACAGGGTACTGGAAACACCATATATTTT. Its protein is CASSSQGTGNTIYF.

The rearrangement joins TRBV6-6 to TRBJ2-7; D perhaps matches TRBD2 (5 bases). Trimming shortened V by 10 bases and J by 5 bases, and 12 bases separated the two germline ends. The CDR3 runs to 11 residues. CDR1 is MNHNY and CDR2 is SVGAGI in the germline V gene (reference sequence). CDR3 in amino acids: CATTAGDEQYF. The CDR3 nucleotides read TGTGCCACCACGGCGGGCGACGAGCAGTACTTC.

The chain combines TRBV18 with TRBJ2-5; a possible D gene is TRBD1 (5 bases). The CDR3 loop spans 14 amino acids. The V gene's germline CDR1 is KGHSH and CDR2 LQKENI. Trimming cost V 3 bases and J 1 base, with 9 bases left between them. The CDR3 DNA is TGTGCCAGCTCACCTGGGGCAGCCCAAGAGACCCAGTACTTC. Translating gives CASSPGAAQETQYF.

CDR3 in DNA: TGCGCCAGCAGCTGGGGGGGCAGCGGGGAGCTGTTTTTT. Amino acids: CASSWGGSGELFF. The chain couples TRBV4-1 to TRBJ2-2, with D possibly matching TRBD2 (7 bases). The germline V and J ends were trimmed by 5 bases and 7 bases, with 11 bases remaining between them. Germline-derived CDR1 and CDR2 are MGHRA and YSYEKL. The CDR3 is made up of 13 amino acids.